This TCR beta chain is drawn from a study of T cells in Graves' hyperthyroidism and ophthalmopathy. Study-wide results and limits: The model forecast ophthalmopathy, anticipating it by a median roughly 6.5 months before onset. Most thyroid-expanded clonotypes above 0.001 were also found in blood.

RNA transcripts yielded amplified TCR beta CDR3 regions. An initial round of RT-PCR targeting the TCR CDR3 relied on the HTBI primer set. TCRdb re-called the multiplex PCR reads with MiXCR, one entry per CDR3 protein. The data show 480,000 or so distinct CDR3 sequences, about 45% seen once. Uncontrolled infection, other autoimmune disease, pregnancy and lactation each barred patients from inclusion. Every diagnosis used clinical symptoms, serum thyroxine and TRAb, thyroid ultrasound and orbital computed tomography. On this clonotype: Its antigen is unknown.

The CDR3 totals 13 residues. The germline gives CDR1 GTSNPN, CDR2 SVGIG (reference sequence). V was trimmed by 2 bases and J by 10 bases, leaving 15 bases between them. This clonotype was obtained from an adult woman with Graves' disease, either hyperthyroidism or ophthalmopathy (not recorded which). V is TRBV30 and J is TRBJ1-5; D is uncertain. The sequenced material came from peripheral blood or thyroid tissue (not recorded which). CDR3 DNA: TGTGCCTGGAGTTCGGAGGGTACGCAACCCCAGCATTTT. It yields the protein CAWSSEGTQPQHF.